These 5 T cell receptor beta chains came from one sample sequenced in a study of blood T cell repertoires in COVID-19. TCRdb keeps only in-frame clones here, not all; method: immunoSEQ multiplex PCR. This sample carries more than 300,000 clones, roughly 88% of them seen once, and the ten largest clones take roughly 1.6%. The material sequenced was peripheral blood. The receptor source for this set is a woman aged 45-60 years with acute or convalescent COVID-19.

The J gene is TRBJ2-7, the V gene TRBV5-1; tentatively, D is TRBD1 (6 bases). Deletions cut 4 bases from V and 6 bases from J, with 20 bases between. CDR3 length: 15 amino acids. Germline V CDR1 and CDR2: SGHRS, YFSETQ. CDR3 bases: TGCGCCAGCAGCGTTACTACAGGGACGTTGGGCGAGCAGTACTTC. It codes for CASSVTTGTLGEQYF.

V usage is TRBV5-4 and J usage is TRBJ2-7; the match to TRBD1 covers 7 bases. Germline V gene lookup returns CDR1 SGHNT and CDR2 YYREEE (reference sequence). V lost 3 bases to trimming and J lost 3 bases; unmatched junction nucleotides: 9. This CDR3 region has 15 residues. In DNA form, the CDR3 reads TGTGCCAGCAGCTGGACGGGACAGAAAAGCTACGAGCAGTACTTC. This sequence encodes CASSWTGQKSYEQYF.

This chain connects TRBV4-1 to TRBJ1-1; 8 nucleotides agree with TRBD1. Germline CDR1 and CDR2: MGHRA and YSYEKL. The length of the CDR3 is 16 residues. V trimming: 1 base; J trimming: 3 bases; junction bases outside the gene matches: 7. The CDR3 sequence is CASSQGRDRRDTEAFF. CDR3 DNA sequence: TGCGCCAGCAGCCAAGGGCGGGACAGGAGAGACACTGAAGCTTTCTTT.

The CDR3 region has the DNA TGTGCCAGCAGCCGGACAGGGGTCTATGGCTACACCTTC. It codes for CASSRTGVYGYTF. The rearrangement links TRBV27 to TRBJ1-2; 9 nucleotides match TRBD1. With 6 bases clipped from V and 4 bases from J, the junction kept 3 bases outside the gene matches. This CDR3 has 13 residues. CDR1 MNHEY and CDR2 SMNVEV come from the germline V gene (reference sequence).

CDR3 DNA sequence: TGTGCCAGCAGCGTAGTAGGGGCAGCCGCTCATGGCTACACCTTC. Protein: CASSVVGAAAHGYTF. The chain has TRBV9 and TRBJ1-2, with D tentatively TRBD1 (5 bases). The CDR3 consists of 15 residues. Trimming left V 0 bases short and J 6 bases short, with 15 bases between. Germline CDR1 is SGDLS and CDR2 is YYNGEE.